The entry below gives a single T cell receptor beta chain sequence along with its context. Antigen specificity is unknown. The source of the sample is a study of cytomegalovirus exposure and HLA in healthy donors. As for the study in general: An earlier analysis identified approximately 110 million unique TCR beta sequences in about 179 million T cells.

Amplification used 60 Vbeta primers and 13 Jbeta primers. Per the study methods: About 10 million shared chains were among approximately 87 million unique TCR beta chains counted in a later analysis. Profiling relied on immunoSEQ multiplex PCR, and the TCRdb table lists in-frame clones only, not all of them. Clone size and V and J calls were adopted from that table, with D and trimming inferred from the DNA. The table includes roughly 99,000 clones, about four fifths detected once. Trimming shortened V by 3 bases and J by 3 bases, and 17 bases separated the two germline ends. Germline V gene sequence: CDR1 LNHNV, CDR2 YYDKDF (reference sequence). This CDR3 comprises 16 residues. Study results and limitations: An analysis done earlier found most TCR beta V segments productive about 87% or about 30% of the time.

Input material: PBMCs. This chain connects TRBV15 to TRBJ1-2, with D maybe TRBD1 (6 bases). This TCR was recovered from a male donor in good health and CMV-seropositive. CDR3 residues: CATSRGKPGTYYGYTF. The CDR3 DNA is TGTGCCACCAGCAGGGGAAAGCCTGGGACATACTATGGCTACACCTTC.